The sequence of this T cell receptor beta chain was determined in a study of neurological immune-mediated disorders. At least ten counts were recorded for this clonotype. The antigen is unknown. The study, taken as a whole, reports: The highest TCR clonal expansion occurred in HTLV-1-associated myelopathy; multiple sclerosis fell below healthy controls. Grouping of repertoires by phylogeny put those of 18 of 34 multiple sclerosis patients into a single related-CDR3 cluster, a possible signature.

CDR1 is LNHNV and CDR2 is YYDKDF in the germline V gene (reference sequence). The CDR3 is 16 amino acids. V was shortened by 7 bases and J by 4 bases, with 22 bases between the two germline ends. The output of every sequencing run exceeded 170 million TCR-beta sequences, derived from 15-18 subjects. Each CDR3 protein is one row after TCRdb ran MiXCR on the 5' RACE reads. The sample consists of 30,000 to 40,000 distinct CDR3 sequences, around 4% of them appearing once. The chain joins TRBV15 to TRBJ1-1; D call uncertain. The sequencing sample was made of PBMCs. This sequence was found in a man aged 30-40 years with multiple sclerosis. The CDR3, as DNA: TGTGCCACCACGGGGAGTACTTTTGGCCGGGGCACTGAAGCTTTCTTT. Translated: CATTGSTFGRGTEAFF.